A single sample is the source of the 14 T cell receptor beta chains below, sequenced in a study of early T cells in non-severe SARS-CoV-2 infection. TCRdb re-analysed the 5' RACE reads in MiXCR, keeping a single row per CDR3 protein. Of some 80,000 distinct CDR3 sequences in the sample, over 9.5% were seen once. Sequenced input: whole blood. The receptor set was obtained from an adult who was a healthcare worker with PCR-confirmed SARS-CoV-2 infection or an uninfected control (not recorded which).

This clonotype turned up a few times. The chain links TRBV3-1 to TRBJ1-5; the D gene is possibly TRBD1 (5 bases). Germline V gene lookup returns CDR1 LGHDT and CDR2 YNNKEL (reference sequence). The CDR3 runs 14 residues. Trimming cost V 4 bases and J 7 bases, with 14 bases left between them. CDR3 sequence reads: CASSPQRGVQPQHF. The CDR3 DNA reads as TGTGCCAGCAGCCCACAGAGAGGGGTCCAGCCCCAGCATTTT.

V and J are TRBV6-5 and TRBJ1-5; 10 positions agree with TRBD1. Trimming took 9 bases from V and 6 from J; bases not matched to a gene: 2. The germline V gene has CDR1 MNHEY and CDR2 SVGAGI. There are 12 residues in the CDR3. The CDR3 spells CASRTGGQPQHF. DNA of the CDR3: TGTGCCAGTCGGACAGGGGGTCAGCCCCAGCATTTT.

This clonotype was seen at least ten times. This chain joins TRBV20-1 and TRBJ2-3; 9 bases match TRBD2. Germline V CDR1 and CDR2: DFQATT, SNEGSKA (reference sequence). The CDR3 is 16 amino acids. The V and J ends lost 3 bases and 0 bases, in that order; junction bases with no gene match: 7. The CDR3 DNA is TGCAGTGCTAGCCTAGGGGCGGGAGGGAGCACAGATACGCAGTATTTT. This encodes CSASLGAGGSTDTQYF.

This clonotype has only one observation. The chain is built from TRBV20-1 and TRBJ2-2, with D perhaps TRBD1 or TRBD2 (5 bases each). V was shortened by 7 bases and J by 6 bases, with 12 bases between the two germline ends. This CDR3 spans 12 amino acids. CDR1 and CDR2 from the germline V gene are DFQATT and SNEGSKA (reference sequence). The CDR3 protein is CSGEGRAGELFF. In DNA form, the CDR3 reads TGCAGTGGAGAGGGGCGGGCCGGGGAGCTGTTTTTT.

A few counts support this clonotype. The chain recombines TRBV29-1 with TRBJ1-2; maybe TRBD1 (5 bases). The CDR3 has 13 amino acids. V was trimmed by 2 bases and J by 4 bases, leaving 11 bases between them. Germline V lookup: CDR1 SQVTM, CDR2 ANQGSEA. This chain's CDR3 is CSVEPRAGYGYTF. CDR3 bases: TGCAGCGTTGAACCCAGGGCTGGCTATGGCTACACCTTC.

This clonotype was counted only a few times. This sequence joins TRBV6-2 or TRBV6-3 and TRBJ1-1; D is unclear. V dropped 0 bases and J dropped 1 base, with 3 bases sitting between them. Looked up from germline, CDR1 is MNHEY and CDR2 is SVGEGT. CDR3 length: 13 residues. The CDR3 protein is CASSYSRNTEAFF. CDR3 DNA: TGTGCCAGCAGTTACTCTAGGAACACTGAAGCTTTCTTT.

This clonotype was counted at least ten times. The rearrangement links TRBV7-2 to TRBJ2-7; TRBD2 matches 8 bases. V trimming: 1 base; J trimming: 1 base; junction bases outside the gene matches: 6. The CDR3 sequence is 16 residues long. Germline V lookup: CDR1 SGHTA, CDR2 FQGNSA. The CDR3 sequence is CASSLGKGLVSYEQYF. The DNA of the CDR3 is TGTGCCAGCAGCTTAGGAAAGGGACTAGTGTCCTACGAGCAGTACTTC.

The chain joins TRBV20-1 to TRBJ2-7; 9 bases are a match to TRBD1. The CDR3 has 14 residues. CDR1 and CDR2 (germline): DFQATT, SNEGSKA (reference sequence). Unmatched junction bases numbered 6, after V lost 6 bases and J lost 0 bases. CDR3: CSASDRGSSYEQYF. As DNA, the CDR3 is TGCAGTGCCTCGGACAGGGGCTCCTCCTACGAGCAGTACTTC.

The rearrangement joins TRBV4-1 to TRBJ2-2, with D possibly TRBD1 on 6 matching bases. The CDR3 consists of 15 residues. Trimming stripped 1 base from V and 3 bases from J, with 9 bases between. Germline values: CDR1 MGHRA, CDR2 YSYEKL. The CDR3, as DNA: TGCGCCAGCAGCCAAGCTTACAGGGACACCGGGGAGCTGTTTTTT. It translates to CASSQAYRDTGELFF.

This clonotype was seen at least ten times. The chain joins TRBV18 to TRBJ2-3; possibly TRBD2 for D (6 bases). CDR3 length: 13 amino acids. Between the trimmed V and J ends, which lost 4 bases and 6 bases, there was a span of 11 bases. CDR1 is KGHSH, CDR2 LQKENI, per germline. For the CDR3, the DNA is TGTGCCAGCTCACGGGCGGGGAGCGATACGCAGTATTTT. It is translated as CASSRAGSDTQYF.

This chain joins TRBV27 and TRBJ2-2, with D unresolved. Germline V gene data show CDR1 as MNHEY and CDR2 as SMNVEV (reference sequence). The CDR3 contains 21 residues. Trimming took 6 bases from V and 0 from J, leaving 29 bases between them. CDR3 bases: TGTGCCAGCAGCTTACGATTAACCACCCGACGCATACCAGCGAACACCGGGGAGCTGTTTTTT. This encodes CASSLRLTTRRIPANTGELFF.

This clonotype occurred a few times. CDR3 nucleotides: TGTGCCAGCAGTTCGGACAGAATCGCCTCTGGGGCCAACGTCCTGACTTTC. It encodes CASSSDRIASGANVLTF. J is TRBJ2-6 and V is TRBV12-3 or TRBV12-4; weak D call: TRBD1 (6 bases). The CDR3 runs to 17 residues. V lost 4 bases and J lost 0, with 13 bases in between.

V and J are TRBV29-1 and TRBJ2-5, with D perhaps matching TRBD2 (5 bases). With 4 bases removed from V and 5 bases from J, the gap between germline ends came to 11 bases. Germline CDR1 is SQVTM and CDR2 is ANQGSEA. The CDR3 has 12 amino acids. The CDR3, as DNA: TGCAGCGTTGCGGAGGTGAAGGAGACCCAGTACTTC. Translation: CSVAEVKETQYF.

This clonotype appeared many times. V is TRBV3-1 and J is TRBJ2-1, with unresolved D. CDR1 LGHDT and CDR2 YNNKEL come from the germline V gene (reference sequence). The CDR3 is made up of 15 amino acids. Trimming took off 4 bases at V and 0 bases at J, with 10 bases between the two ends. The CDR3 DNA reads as TGTGCCAGCAGCCCAACTTTTAGCTCCTACAATGAGCAGTTCTTC. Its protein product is CASSPTFSSYNEQFF.